The 12 T cell receptor beta chains below come from one sample, sequenced in a study of blood T cell repertoires in COVID-19. Assay used: immunoSEQ multiplex PCR; TCRdb lists only in-frame clones, some missing. This repertoire shows more than 110,000 clones, 80% to 85% found once; its top ten account for under 5.5%. The sequencing sample was made of PBMCs or T cells enriched from blood (not recorded which). Receptors were obtained from a man aged 40-49 years with acute COVID-19.

This clone occurred once. This sequence joins TRBV27 and TRBJ1-4, with D possibly being TRBD1 (5 bases). Germline CDR1 and CDR2: MNHEY and SMNVEV (reference sequence). The CDR3 consists of 19 residues. Trimming cost V 0 bases and J 8 bases, with 25 bases left between them. CDR3 in DNA: TGTGCCAGCAGTTTATCCCCGTACAGGACAAAGGGGATAGGGGAAAAACTGTTTTTT. Its protein is CASSLSPYRTKGIGEKLFF.

V usage is TRBV2 and J usage is TRBJ1-4, with no clear D. Deletions cut 2 bases from V and 8 bases from J, with 15 bases between. CDR1 and CDR2 (germline): SNHLY, FYNNEI. The CDR3 consists of 15 residues. The CDR3 loop is CASSESRNQEEKLFF. The DNA of the CDR3 is TGTGCCAGCAGTGAAAGCCGTAACCAAGAGGAAAAACTGTTTTTT.

V is TRBV7-9 and J is TRBJ2-1, with 15 bases lining up with TRBD2. Trimming removed 5 bases from V and 9 bases from J; junction bases left unmatched: 8. The CDR3 extends over 16 amino acids. From germline, CDR1 is SEHNR and CDR2 FQNEAQ (reference sequence). Written as DNA, the CDR3 is TGTGCCAGCAGCAACTCCGGGACTAGCGGGGGGATTGAGCAGTTCTTC. It yields the protein CASSNSGTSGGIEQFF.

This clone was detected a few times. The V and J genes are TRBV6-2 or TRBV6-3 and TRBJ2-2; TRBD2 matches 12 bases. Germline CDR1 and CDR2: MNHEY and SVGEGT. V was pared by 0 bases and J by 5 bases, with 4 bases of the junction left unmatched. This CDR3 region has 17 residues. The CDR3: CASSYSPSGGETGELFF. In nucleotides, the CDR3 is TGTGCCAGCAGTTACTCCCCTAGCGGGGGGGAAACCGGGGAGCTGTTTTTT.

The chain couples TRBV6-2 or TRBV6-3 to TRBJ1-4, with a tentative D call TRBD1 (5 bases). The length of the CDR3 is 15 residues. V was clipped by 5 bases and J by 1 base, with 11 bases between them. The germline CDR1 and CDR2 sequences are MNHEY and SVGEGT. CDR3 sequence reads: CASSRGGETNEKLFF. The CDR3 coding sequence is TGTGCCAGCAGTCGTGGAGGGGAAACTAATGAAAAACTGTTTTTT.

The chain employs TRBV7-9 and TRBJ1-1, with unresolved D. This CDR3 is 14 amino acids long. Trimming left V 2 bases short and J 1 base short, with 8 bases between. The V gene's germline CDR1 is SEHNR and CDR2 FQNEAQ (reference sequence). The CDR3 coding sequence is TGTGCCAGCAGCTTAACGCCAGAGAACACTGAAGCTTTCTTT. It specifies CASSLTPENTEAFF.

The chain links TRBV21-1 to TRBJ2-7; the DNA was not used to check the table's D call, TRBD2. TRBV21-1 has pseudogene status. This CDR3 is 20 amino acids long. The DNA of the CDR3 is TGTGCCAGCAGCAATTCTGAACTCGGTCGGACTAGCGGGTTTTCCTACGAGCAGTACTTC. Translated, it gives CASSNSELGRTSGFSYEQYF.

The CDR3 sequence is CASSENLDTGELFF. The CDR3 DNA follows: TGCGCCAGCAGTGAAAACTTAGACACCGGGGAGCTGTTTTTT. V gene TRBV10-1 combines with J gene TRBJ2-2; D not certain. The CDR3 length is 14 residues. Trimming removed 3 bases from V and 3 bases from J, with 8 bases in between. The V gene's germline CDR1 is WNHNN and CDR2 SYGVQD (reference sequence).

The chain links TRBV3-1 (or the pseudogene TRBV3-2) to TRBJ2-2; a possible D gene is TRBD2 (7 bases). Germline-derived CDR1 and CDR2 are LGHDT and YNNKEL (reference sequence). The CDR3 contains 18 residues. Trimming pared 0 bases from V and 2 bases from J, leaving 16 bases between. This CDR3 reads CASSQDGPAGANTGELFF. DNA of the CDR3: TGTGCCAGCAGCCAAGATGGCCCCGCGGGGGCCAACACCGGGGAGCTGTTTTTT.

This chain joins TRBV27 and TRBJ1-6; D may be TRBD1 (5 bases). This CDR3 region has 15 residues. The V and J ends lost 5 bases and 2 bases respectively, with 10 bases between them. Germline-derived CDR1 and CDR2 are MNHEY and SMNVEV (reference sequence). The CDR3 spells CASSPDTPYNSPLHF. DNA for the CDR3: TGTGCCAGCAGTCCGGACACCCCCTATAATTCACCCCTCCACTTT.

The V call is TRBV7-2, the J call TRBJ1-3; 9 bases line up with TRBD1. V dropped 2 bases and J dropped 7; count of bases not matched to a gene: 9. Germline V CDR1 and CDR2: SGHTA, FQGNSA. CDR3 length equals 16 residues. Written as DNA, the CDR3 is TGTGCCAGCAGCTTACCCAACCGGGACAGGGTCAACACCATATATTTT. The encoded protein is CASSLPNRDRVNTIYF.

The rearrangement joins TRBV7-2 to TRBJ2-1, with a tentative D call TRBD1 (6 bases). The V end lost 5 bases, the J end lost 9 bases, and 17 bases lay between the germline ends. CDR1 and CDR2 (germline): SGHTA, FQGNSA. The CDR3 spans 14 residues. The CDR3 DNA is TGTGCCAGCAGCCGTGACAGCGTAGGGGGTGAGCAGTTCTTC. It specifies CASSRDSVGGEQFF.